This passage covers 20 T cell receptor beta chains from one sample sequenced in a study of shared clonotypes between healthy human individuals. Libraries were prepared by immunoSEQ multiplex PCR; TCRdb keeps only in-frame clonotypes and omits some of them. The sample has about 990,000 clones, about four fifths seen once. Sequenced material: memory CD4+ T cells from PBMCs. Subset defined: CD45RA-negative fraction. The receptors derive from a man aged 18 to 29 in good health. Some clones in this sample may be carry-over from other donors' samples.

This clone came up many times. The chain links TRBV28 to TRBJ1-5; D gene unclear. The germline V gene encodes CDR1 MDHEN and CDR2 SYDVKM. The CDR3 runs 13 residues. V lost 6 bases and J lost 6, with 12 bases in between. The CDR3 region is CASSTLNGQPQHF. The CDR3 coding sequence is TGTGCCAGCAGCACCCTTAACGGTCAGCCCCAGCATTTT.

This chain connects TRBV29-1 to TRBJ2-1; TRBD2 agrees at 11 bases. CDR1 is SQVTM, CDR2 ANQGSEA, per germline. Trimming removed 5 bases from V and 4 bases from J; junction bases left unmatched: 10. The CDR3 loop spans 16 amino acids. The CDR3 bases are TGCAGCGTTTTAGCGGGAGGGCCAAGCGAGTACAATGAGCAGTTCTTC. Translation: CSVLAGGPSEYNEQFF.

This clone was seen ten or more times. J is TRBJ2-1 and V is TRBV27; D call uncertain. The germline V and J ends were trimmed by 6 bases and 9 bases, with 12 bases remaining between them. Germline assignment: CDR1 MNHEY and CDR2 SMNVEV (reference sequence). CDR3 length: 12 amino acids. The CDR3 DNA sequence: TGTGCCAGCAGCCGGAGATGGGGTGAGCAGTTCTTC. The encoded protein is CASSRRWGEQFF.

The table lists this clone with a few counts. The CDR3 DNA is TGTGCCAGCAGTCAGGGGGCCGTCACTGAAGCTTTCTTT. This encodes CASSQGAVTEAFF. The chain is built from TRBV7-2 and TRBJ1-1; 8 bases are a match to TRBD1. Looked up from germline, CDR1 is SGHTA and CDR2 is FQGNSA. CDR3 length: 13 amino acids. The ends lost 6 bases at V and 4 bases at J; junction bases unmatched: 4.

The rearrangement joins TRBV27 to TRBJ2-2, with D possibly TRBD2 on 5 matching bases. The V end was cut by 2 bases, the J end by 1 base, with 11 bases between. The germline gives CDR1 MNHEY, CDR2 SMNVEV (reference sequence). The CDR3 loop spans 16 amino acids. CDR3 in amino acids: CASSLRGNRNTGELFF. The CDR3 DNA reads TGTGCCAGCAGTTTACGGGGAAACAGGAACACCGGGGAGCTGTTTTTT.

Comments on this clone: The sample has other DNA sequences that encode this CDR3 too. The V and J genes are TRBV23-1 and TRBJ2-7; unclear D gene. TRBV23-1 is an open reading frame, and its role is uncertain. V lost 4 bases, J lost 4 bases, and 5 bases lay in between. This CDR3 comprises 11 residues. The CDR3 protein is CASSRRYEQYF. CDR3 nucleotide sequence: TGCGCCAGCAGTCGAAGGTACGAGCAGTACTTC.

The table lists this clone with a count of one. The V and J genes are TRBV12-5 and TRBJ2-1, with TRBD2 identical over 13 bases. The CDR3 sequence is 13 residues long. J lost 8 bases, V lost 9 bases, and 4 bases had no gene match. CDR1 LGHNT and CDR2 FRNRAP come from the germline V gene. CDR3 DNA: TGTGCTAGCCTTGGACTAGCGGGGGATGAGCAGTTCTTC. Residues: CASLGLAGDEQFF. Combining the CDR3 with reference TRBV12-5 and TRBJ2-1 gives the whole variable domain DARVTQTPRHKVTEMGQEVTMRCQPILGHNTVFWYRQTMMQGLELLAYFRNRAPLDDSGMPKDRFSAEMPDATLATLKIQPSEPRDSAVYFCASLGLAGDEQFFGPGTRLTVL.

This sequence joins TRBV6-6 and TRBJ2-6; no clear D. V lost 7 bases, J lost 0 bases, and 13 bases lay in between. From germline, CDR1 is MNHNY and CDR2 SVGAGI (reference sequence). This CDR3 spans 16 amino acids. The CDR3 loop reads CASTARVLSGANVLTF. CDR3 nucleotides: TGTGCCAGCACGGCAAGGGTCCTCTCTGGGGCCAACGTCCTGACTTTC.

The J gene is TRBJ1-5, the V gene TRBV2, with 10 bases aligning to TRBD1. The germline V gene encodes CDR1 SNHLY and CDR2 FYNNEI. J lost 2 bases, V lost 4 bases, and 5 bases had no gene match. CDR3 length: 16 residues. CDR3 sequence: CASSGQGALGNQPQHF. The CDR3, as DNA: TGTGCCAGCAGTGGACAGGGGGCGCTAGGCAATCAGCCCCAGCATTTT. The variable domain in full, completed from reference TRBV2 and TRBJ1-5, reads EPEVTQTPSHQVTQMGQEVILRCVPISNHLYFYWYRQILGQKVEFLVSFYNNEISEKSEIFDDQFSVERPDGSNFTLKIRSTKLEDSAMYFCASSGQGALGNQPQHFGDGTRLSIL.

The chain is built from TRBV7-2 and TRBJ2-1; a possible D gene is TRBD2 (5 bases). From germline, CDR1 is SGHTA and CDR2 FQGNSA. CDR3 length: 14 residues. The V end lost 3 bases, the J end lost 8 bases, and 14 bases lay between the germline ends. CDR3 residues: CASSFSRVSDEQFF. CDR3 DNA: TGTGCCAGCAGCTTCTCCCGGGTTAGCGATGAGCAGTTCTTC.

The chain combines TRBV19 with TRBJ1-4; D is ambiguous. This CDR3 is 15 amino acids long. Germline V gives CDR1 LNHDA, CDR2 SQIVND (reference sequence). Between the trimmed V and J ends, which lost 6 bases and 0 bases, there was a span of 11 bases. CDR3 amino acids: CASRRHYATNEKLFF. DNA of the CDR3: TGTGCCAGTAGGAGACACTATGCAACTAATGAAAAACTGTTTTTT. Together with reference TRBV19 and TRBJ1-4, the CDR3 gives the full variable domain: DGGITQSPKYLFRKEGQNVTLSCEQNLNHDAMYWYRQDPGQGLRLIYYSQIVNDFQKGDIAEGYSVSREKKESFPLTVTSAQKNPTAFYLCASRRHYATNEKLFFGSGTQLSVL.

The chain joins TRBV2 to TRBJ2-1, with 9 bases fitting TRBD2. V trimming: 6 bases; J trimming: 3 bases; junction bases outside the gene matches: 3. The length of the CDR3 is 14 residues. Per the germline V gene, CDR1 is SNHLY and CDR2 is FYNNEI. CDR3 amino acids: CASSSSGNYNEQFF. DNA for the CDR3: TGTGCCAGCAGCTCTAGCGGGAACTACAATGAGCAGTTCTTC.

The sample holds one count of this clone. This chain joins TRBV7-9 and TRBJ1-4; D is ambiguous. CDR3 length: 16 residues. In germline, CDR1 is SEHNR, CDR2 FQNEAQ (reference sequence). Trimming shortened V by 1 base and J by 5 bases, and 14 bases separated the two germline ends. This chain's CDR3 is CASSLVVAGANEKLFF. CDR3 DNA: TGTGCCAGCAGCTTAGTGGTGGCAGGAGCGAATGAAAAACTGTTTTTT.

The chain combines TRBV5-4 with TRBJ2-7; D not certain. This CDR3 has 13 residues. Looked up from germline, CDR1 is SGHNT and CDR2 is YYREEE (reference sequence). The ends were cut back, 4 bases at V and 5 bases at J, with 13 bases in the middle. The CDR3 spells CASSLQNAHEQYF. In nucleotides, the CDR3 is TGTGCCAGCAGCCTACAGAATGCCCACGAGCAGTACTTC. The complete variable domain, with remaining parts taken from reference TRBV5-4 and TRBJ2-7, reads ETGVTQSPTHLIKTRGQQVTLRCSSQSGHNTVSWYQQALGQGPQFIFQYYREEENGRGNFPPRFSGLQFPNYSSELNVNALELDDSALYLCASSLQNAHEQYFGPGTRLTVT.

The rearrangement links TRBV10-3 to TRBJ1-1; no clear D. The CDR3 length is 15 residues. The V gene lost 6 bases and the J gene lost 0 bases, with 14 bases spanning the gap. Germline-derived CDR1 and CDR2 are ENHRY and SYGVKD. The CDR3 nucleotides read TGTGCCATCAGCGCGTGGGGTAACATGAACACTGAAGCTTTCTTT. Translated, it gives CAISAWGNMNTEAFF.

The chain employs TRBV18 and TRBJ2-2; D assignment may be TRBD1 or TRBD2 (5 bases each). V lost 8 bases, J lost 4 bases, and 23 bases lay in between. CDR1 and CDR2 (germline): KGHSH, LQKENI. This CDR3 is built from 17 residues. CDR3 DNA: TGTGCCAGCCTTAACGCCGGGACCCCAGGTGGCACCGGGGAGCTGTTTTTT. Its translation: CASLNAGTPGGTGELFF.

The chain has TRBV28 and TRBJ2-1, with 14 bases matching TRBD2. Trimming cost V 5 bases and J 4 bases; bases outside gene matches: 10. The CDR3 is 18 residues long. Germline V gives CDR1 MDHEN, CDR2 SYDVKM. For the CDR3, the DNA is TGTGCCAGCAGTCCTACGGGACTAGCGGGAGTCAGGTACAATGAGCAGTTCTTC. Translating gives CASSPTGLAGVRYNEQFF. The entire variable domain, with the rest obtained from reference TRBV28 and TRBJ2-1, is as follows: DVKVTQSSRYLVKRTGEKVFLECVQDMDHENMFWYRQDPGLGLRLIYFSYDVKMKEKGDIPEGYSVSREKKERFSLILESASTNQTSMYLCASSPTGLAGVRYNEQFFGPGTRLTVL.

The table lists this clone with a count of one. The chain links TRBV2 to TRBJ2-5; D not resolved. The germline V and J ends were trimmed by 3 bases and 2 bases, with 7 bases remaining between them. Per germline, CDR1 SNHLY and CDR2 FYNNEI. The CDR3 has 13 residues. The CDR3 sequence is CASSESRQETQYF. In DNA, the CDR3 is TGTGCCAGCAGTGAGAGCCGGCAAGAGACCCAGTACTTC.

The chain couples TRBV29-1 to TRBJ1-1, with a weak D call TRBD1 (5 bases). Trimming pared 7 bases from V and 0 bases from J, leaving 12 bases between. CDR3 size: 13 residues. CDR1 SQVTM and CDR2 ANQGSEA come from the germline V gene. For the CDR3, the DNA is TGCAGCGCCCGGGACGGAATGAACACTGAAGCTTTCTTT. This translates into CSARDGMNTEAFF.

Concerning this clone: A much larger clone is a single base away; this may be a read error. V is TRBV25-1 and J is TRBJ2-7, with D possibly being TRBD1 (6 bases). The V end was cut by 3 bases, the J end by 6 bases, with 21 bases between. The CDR3 totals 16 residues. Germline V lookup: CDR1 MGHDK, CDR2 SYGVNS. DNA of the CDR3: TGTGCCAGCAGTGATCCCTTAGGGGGTAGACGGGGCGAGCAGTACTTC. Residues: CASSDPLGGRRGEQYF.